This TCR beta chain stems from a study of CD8 T cells in ankylosing spondylitis (dated by TCRdb to 2016 to 2017). In the study overall: To find TCR variants linked to disease, the study profiled T cell receptor beta repertoires in ankylosing spondylitis patients and healthy donors. The full study cohort was made up of roughly 25 ankylosing spondylitis patients and roughly 100 healthy donors. Samples of peripheral blood were taken, and for ankylosing spondylitis patients, synovial fluid was collected as well. The investigation overall reported the following: Some TCR beta motif variants had previously been reported in synovial fluid and blood of reactive arthritis patients, which suggested common disease-initiation mechanisms. In peripheral blood, the disease-linked clones were found at relatively low frequencies and had a CD8+ phenotype. A TCR beta motif of fewer than 10 highly homologous amino acid variants appeared characteristic of blood from ankylosing spondylitis patients. Significant enrichment of the disease-linked clones was reported in matched synovial fluid samples from ankylosing spondylitis patients.

This clonotype was seen a handful of times. Which antigen it targets is not known. Base quality data are lacking; no much larger clone is found one base away. Per the germline V gene, MNHEY is the CDR1 and SVGEGT is the CDR2. V is pared back by 3 bases and J by 3 bases, with 7 bases lying between the germline termini. The CDR3 runs 13 residues from the cysteine to the phenylalanine. Only the CDR3 portion is preserved as DNA: 39 bases, with reading frame beginning at the first base. The sequencing machine was an Illumina HiSeq 2500. Quantitative 5'-RACE with molecular barcodes was used to prepare TCR beta libraries. Regarding the original processing steps: Disease-linked TCR variants were identified with a new computational method built on a probabilistic model of VDJ rearrangement. TCRdb reworked the public reads: Q25 trimming with fastp, MiXCR clone assembly, productive beta chains retained. A single entry per CDR3 protein holds the most common genes and DNA from its merged rows. The V and J calls come from TCRdb's annotation, not from the publication. The sample table lists hundreds of thousands of distinct CDR3 sequences, around 8% of them with a count of one. Together, the top ten hold roughly 5% of the sample.

Sequencing input: blood, either unsorted or a sorted T cell fraction (not recorded which). The sequence joins TRBV6-2 or TRBV6-3 to TRBJ2-3, with no confidently assigned D gene. The TCR was taken from a female donor with ankylosing spondylitis or in good health (not recorded which). The DNA reads TGTGCCAGCAGTTATTCGACGACAGATACGCAGTATTTT. Translated, this is CASSYSTTDTQYF.